This record concerns one T cell receptor (beta chain) sequence. V was cut by 4 bases and J by 4 bases, with 13 bases left in between. The CDR3 extends over 15 amino acids. The germline V gene encodes CDR1 LNHNV and CDR2 YYDKDF (reference sequence). Splitting the CD4+ cells yielded a CD45RA+ naive subset and a CD45RA-negative memory subset. The table came from immunoSEQ multiplex PCR; TCRdb's copy has only in-frame clones and leaves some out. Of about 640,000 clones listed, around 72% are singletons. The data are from a study of shared clonotypes between healthy human individuals. The rearrangement links TRBV15 to TRBJ2-2; D perhaps matches TRBD1 (5 bases). The source is a woman aged 25 to 39 in good health. Sequencing was performed on memory CD4+ T cells sorted from blood. Subset indicated: CD45RA-negative fraction. CDR3 in amino acids: CATSTGRVVTGELFF. In DNA, the CDR3 is TGTGCCACCAGCACCGGCAGGGTAGTCACCGGGGAGCTGTTTTTT.